Following are 32 T cell receptor beta chains from one sample sequenced in a study of cytomegalovirus exposure and HLA in healthy donors. A multiplex PCR was run with 60 Vbeta primers and 13 Jbeta primers. Repertoires were generated with immunoSEQ multiplex PCR, while TCRdb's copy carries only in-frame clones and drops some. The table includes 150,000 to 200,000 clones, roughly four fifths detected once. Sequencing was performed on PBMCs. The receptors shown here come from a man in his late teens or twenties in good health and CMV-seronegative.

V is TRBV2 and J is TRBJ1-1; a weak D match, TRBD1 (5 bases). V lost 3 bases and J 3 bases, leaving 14 bases between the germline ends. Per germline, CDR1 SNHLY and CDR2 FYNNEI. The CDR3 runs to 15 residues. This CDR3 is CASSERGGEDTEAFF. As DNA, the CDR3 is TGTGCCAGCAGTGAGAGGGGTGGGGAGGACACTGAAGCTTTCTTT.

The V and J genes are TRBV9 and TRBJ1-1, with 7 bases identical to TRBD1. V shed 3 bases and J 0 bases; nucleotides not matched to a gene: 5. This CDR3 is built from 15 residues. Germline-derived CDR1 and CDR2 are SGDLS and YYNGEE. Here the CDR3 DNA reads TGTGCCAGCAGCGAAACAGGGGTCGTGAACACTGAAGCTTTCTTT. Translating gives CASSETGVVNTEAFF.

Here the CDR3 reads CASSLSGGWDNSPLHF. CDR3 sequence (DNA): TGTGCCAGCAGCTTATCAGGGGGCTGGGATAATTCACCCCTCCACTTT. The chain combines TRBV5-4 with TRBJ1-6, with 8 bases that match TRBD1. With 2 bases clipped from V and 5 bases from J, the junction kept 6 bases outside the gene matches. This CDR3 region has 16 residues. From germline, CDR1 is SGHNT and CDR2 YYREEE (reference sequence).

The V call is TRBV5-1, the J call TRBJ2-5; 12 nucleotides match TRBD2. There are 17 residues in the CDR3. Unmatched junction bases numbered 5, after V lost 1 base and J lost 1 base. Germline values: CDR1 SGHRS, CDR2 YFSETQ. The CDR3 DNA sequence: TGCGCCAGCAGCTTGTGGCTAGCGGGGGGGGCCCAAGAGACCCAGTACTTC. The encoded protein is CASSLWLAGGAQETQYF. Filled out from reference TRBV5-1 and TRBJ2-5, the complete variable domain reads KAGVTQTPRYLIKTRGQQVTLSCSPISGHRSVSWYQQTPGQGLQFLFEYFSETQRNKGNFPGRFSGRQFSNSRSEMNVSTLELGDSALYLCASSLWLAGGAQETQYFGPGTRLLVL.

This clone was detected once. The rearrangement uses TRBV5-1 and TRBJ2-3; D not resolved. Trimming took 1 base from V and 3 from J, leaving 6 bases between them. The germline gives CDR1 SGHRS, CDR2 YFSETQ. There are 13 residues in the CDR3. CDR3 sequence (DNA): TGCGCCAGCAGCTTGCTACTGACAGATACGCAGTATTTT. Amino acid sequence: CASSLLLTDTQYF.

The chain is built from TRBV28 and TRBJ2-7; 8 nucleotides line up with TRBD1. This CDR3 contains 14 residues. Germline assignment: CDR1 MDHEN and CDR2 SYDVKM. Trimming took 7 bases from V and 6 from J; bases not matched to a gene: 11. The DNA for the CDR3 is TGTGCCAGCACCCTGAGGCAGGGGACAGGCGAGCAGTACTTC. Translated, it gives CASTLRQGTGEQYF.

This clone showed up just a few times. The rearrangement uses TRBV30 and TRBJ1-4; D not certain. The germline gives CDR1 GTSNPN, CDR2 SVGIG (reference sequence). Trimming cost V 2 bases and J 0 bases, with 4 bases left between them. The CDR3 has 13 amino acids. CDR3 nucleotides: TGTGCCTGGAGTTTAACAACTAATGAAAAACTGTTTTTT. Encoded protein: CAWSLTTNEKLFF.

The rearrangement links TRBV6-5 to TRBJ1-1; TRBD1 might be the D (5 bases). The CDR3 length is 13 residues. V lost 2 bases, J lost 6 bases, and 10 bases lay in between. The germline gives CDR1 MNHEY, CDR2 SVGAGI. The DNA of the CDR3 is TGTGCCAGCAGTTACCCGGGGGTATCTGAAGCTTTCTTT. Translation: CASSYPGVSEAFF.

This clone has a single count. The CDR3 bases are TGTGCCAGCCCCCCTAAAAAGGGGCAAAGCTCCTATAATTCACCCCTCCACTTT. This sequence encodes CASPPKKGQSSYNSPLHF. The V and J genes are TRBV27 and TRBJ1-6; TRBD1 might be the D (5 bases). The CDR3 covers 18 residues. Trimming cost V 8 bases and J 0 bases, with 20 bases left between them. Germline V gene sequence: CDR1 MNHEY, CDR2 SMNVEV (reference sequence).

The chain combines TRBV14 with TRBJ2-5, with TRBD2 identical over 9 bases. From germline, CDR1 is SGHDN and CDR2 FVKESK. The CDR3 has 14 amino acids. The trim removed 2 bases at V and 5 bases at J, leaving 3 bases unmatched. Here the CDR3 reads CASSQRLADETQYF. In nucleotides, the CDR3 is TGTGCCAGCAGCCAACGACTAGCGGACGAGACCCAGTACTTC.

The rearrangement joins TRBV9 to TRBJ2-2; TRBD1 might be the D (5 bases). Looked up from germline, CDR1 is SGDLS and CDR2 is YYNGEE. The CDR3 consists of 15 residues. Trimming took off 5 bases at V and 0 bases at J, with 11 bases between the two ends. The CDR3 is CASSELQANTGELFF. CDR3 nucleotide sequence: TGTGCCAGCAGTGAGCTACAGGCGAACACCGGGGAGCTGTTTTTT.

This chain links TRBV4-1 with TRBJ2-1, with D hard to call. Germline CDR1 and CDR2: MGHRA and YSYEKL. V lost 3 bases and J lost 8, with 11 bases in between. This CDR3 is 13 amino acids long. In nucleotides, the CDR3 is TGCGCCAGCAGCCACTTAAAGAGCGATGAGCAGTTCTTC. It translates to CASSHLKSDEQFF.

This clone was seen only once. This chain uses TRBV9 with TRBJ1-5, with D possibly being TRBD1 (6 bases). Trimming stripped 0 bases from V and 3 bases from J, with 7 bases between. The CDR3 contains 14 residues. In germline, CDR1 is SGDLS, CDR2 YYNGEE. DNA for the CDR3: TGTGCCAGCAGCGTAGGGACAGTCAATCAGCCCCAGCATTTT. Translated: CASSVGTVNQPQHF.

V usage is TRBV19 and J usage is TRBJ1-1; 7 nucleotides agree with TRBD1. The J segment lost 3 bases and the V segment lost 4 bases, leaving 2 bases of the junction unmatched. The CDR3 totals 13 residues. From germline, CDR1 is LNHDA and CDR2 SQIVND (reference sequence). CDR3 protein: CASSNTGDTEAFF. The CDR3 DNA reads TGTGCCAGTAGTAATACAGGGGACACTGAAGCTTTCTTT.

V and J are TRBV7-2 and TRBJ2-5; tentatively, D is TRBD1 (6 bases). V was pared by 7 bases and J by 1 base, with 13 bases between. The CDR3 sequence is 14 residues long. Germline loops: CDR1 SGHTA, CDR2 FQGNSA. The CDR3 reads CASTKLGAQETQYF. The CDR3 DNA reads as TGTGCCAGCACAAAACTGGGGGCCCAAGAGACCCAGTACTTC.

The CDR3 DNA follows: TGTGCCAGCAGCTTCCAGGGAGGAAACACCATATATTTT. Amino acids: CASSFQGGNTIYF. V usage is TRBV11-3 and J usage is TRBJ1-3; TRBD1 is a possible D gene (5 bases). V shed 3 bases and J shed 4 bases, with 7 bases lying between them. CDR1 is SGHNT and CDR2 is YENEEA in the germline V gene. This CDR3 is 13 amino acids long.

The chain is built from TRBV6-4 and TRBJ2-2; TRBD2 is a possible D gene (5 bases). Germline CDR1 and CDR2: MRHNA and SNTAGT. V shed 6 bases and J shed 3 bases, with 5 bases lying between them. This CDR3 has 12 residues. CDR3 sequence reads: CASRRDTGELFF. CDR3 in DNA: TGTGCCAGCAGGAGGGACACCGGGGAGCTGTTTTTT.

This clone was seen just once. V usage is TRBV27 and J usage is TRBJ2-1; 7 bases are a match to TRBD1. With V trimmed by 4 bases and J by 10 bases, 4 bases remained unmatched. CDR1 MNHEY and CDR2 SMNVEV come from the germline V gene (reference sequence). This CDR3 has 12 amino acids. Here the CDR3 reads CASSSLTGEQFF. CDR3 coding DNA: TGTGCCAGCAGTTCCCTGACAGGGGAGCAGTTCTTC.

The chain uses TRBV6-6 and TRBJ2-5; 7 nucleotides line up with TRBD1. V lost 0 bases and J lost 1; bases outside the gene matches: 2. The CDR3 is 15 amino acids. Looked up from germline, CDR1 is MNHNY and CDR2 is SVGAGI (reference sequence). CDR3 in amino acids: CASSYSGQSQETQYF. The CDR3 DNA is TGTGCCAGCAGTTACTCGGGACAGAGCCAAGAGACCCAGTACTTC.

The sample holds a few counts of this clone. The rearrangement links TRBV11-3 to TRBJ2-7, with D possibly TRBD1 on 6 matching bases. Germline CDR1 reads SGHNT; CDR2 reads YENEEA. CDR3 length equals 13 residues. The germline V and J ends were trimmed by 1 base and 4 bases, with 8 bases remaining between them. The CDR3 loop is CASSLGDKYEQYF. CDR3 nucleotides: TGTGCCAGCAGCTTAGGGGACAAATACGAGCAGTACTTC.

The chain joins TRBV7-2 to TRBJ1-3; D is perhaps TRBD1 (5 bases). This CDR3 comprises 16 residues. Trimming removed 4 bases from V and 0 bases from J, with 13 bases in between. The germline gives CDR1 SGHTA, CDR2 FQGNSA. CDR3 nucleotides: TGTGCCAGCAGCTGGAGGGGAGAATCCTCTGGAAACACCATATATTTT. As protein: CASSWRGESSGNTIYF. Full variable domain (remainder filled in from reference TRBV7-2 and TRBJ1-3): GAGVSQSPSNKVTEKGKDVELRCDPISGHTALYWYRQSLGQGLEFLIYFQGNSAPDKSGLPSDRFSAERTGGSVSTLTIQRTQQEDSAVYLCASSWRGESSGNTIYFGEGSWLTVV.

The count of this clone is one. The genes are TRBV5-6 and TRBJ1-1, with D hard to call. Trimming removed 1 base at V and 1 base at J, with 8 bases between. The CDR3 length is 14 residues. Per the germline V gene, CDR1 is SGHDT and CDR2 is YYEEEE. CDR3 loop: CASSLPGGNTEAFF. CDR3 bases: TGTGCCAGCAGCTTGCCAGGAGGGAACACTGAAGCTTTCTTT.

The genes are TRBV11-3 and TRBJ2-1, with a tentative D call TRBD2 (5 bases). CDR3 length: 13 residues. The V end lost 5 bases, the J end lost 7 bases, and 12 bases lay between the germline ends. Looked up from germline, CDR1 is SGHNT and CDR2 is YENEEA. The CDR3 protein is CASSLREGNEQFF. Written as DNA, the CDR3 is TGTGCCAGCAGCCTGAGAGAGGGTAATGAGCAGTTCTTC.

The chain has TRBV9 and TRBJ2-2; 8 positions match TRBD2. The J segment lost 7 bases and the V segment lost 3 bases, leaving 8 bases of the junction unmatched. The V gene's germline CDR1 is SGDLS and CDR2 YYNGEE. There are 15 residues in the CDR3. CDR3: CASSAISGIDGELFF. The CDR3 bases are TGTGCCAGCAGCGCCATTAGCGGGATCGACGGGGAGCTGTTTTTT.

The rearrangement uses TRBV19 and TRBJ2-3; 9 nucleotides agree with TRBD2. Germline CDR1 is LNHDA and CDR2 is SQIVND (reference sequence). The CDR3 loop spans 16 amino acids. The ends lost 4 bases at V and 7 bases at J; junction bases unmatched: 12. The DNA for the CDR3 is TGTGCCAGTAGTACGCTACAGCGGGAGGATTGGAATACGCAGTATTTT. This sequence encodes CASSTLQREDWNTQYF.

This clone is a singleton in its sample. This chain connects TRBV7-2 to TRBJ1-6; the D gene is possibly TRBD1 (5 bases). Trimming shortened V by 10 bases and J by 7 bases, and 11 bases separated the two germline ends. The germline V gene has CDR1 SGHTA and CDR2 FQGNSA. The CDR3 contains 12 residues. CDR3 sequence reads: CAIQAGNSPLHF. The DNA of the CDR3 is TGTGCCATCCAAGCAGGGAATTCACCCCTCCACTTT. The full variable domain, its missing parts supplied by reference TRBV7-2 and TRBJ1-6, is GAGVSQSPSNKVTEKGKDVELRCDPISGHTALYWYRQSLGQGLEFLIYFQGNSAPDKSGLPSDRFSAERTGGSVSTLTIQRTQQEDSAVYLCAIQAGNSPLHFGNGTRLTVT.

V usage is TRBV5-6 and J usage is TRBJ1-6; D call uncertain. The V end lost 4 bases, the J end lost 0 bases, and 8 bases lay between the germline ends. This CDR3 has 15 amino acids. The germline gives CDR1 SGHDT, CDR2 YYEEEE. CDR3 sequence: CASSVGVSYNSPLHF. CDR3 DNA: TGTGCCAGCAGCGTCGGGGTCTCCTATAATTCACCCCTCCACTTT.

The chain links TRBV15 to TRBJ1-5; D is possibly TRBD1 (6 bases). The CDR3 is 14 residues long. CDR1 and CDR2 (germline): LNHNV, YYDKDF (reference sequence). Trimming cost V 0 bases and J 7 bases, with 10 bases left between them. The CDR3 sequence is CATSREGGPQPQHF. As DNA, the CDR3 is TGTGCCACCAGCAGAGAGGGGGGGCCGCAGCCCCAGCATTTT.

This clone was found once. This chain uses TRBV7-2 with TRBJ2-5; D is unclear. The CDR3 has 11 residues. CDR1 SGHTA and CDR2 FQGNSA come from the germline V gene. V was shortened by 4 bases and J by 2 bases, with 2 bases between the two germline ends. The CDR3 coding sequence is TGTGCCAGCAGCTCTCAAGAGACCCAGTACTTC. It yields the protein CASSSQETQYF.

This CDR3 is CASSLASGGYNEQFF. Written as DNA, the CDR3 is TGTGCCAGCAGCTTAGCAAGCGGTGGGTACAATGAGCAGTTCTTC. This chain uses TRBV7-3 with TRBJ2-1, with TRBD2 as a possible D gene (5 bases). Germline values: CDR1 SGHTA, CDR2 FQGTGA. The CDR3 runs to 15 residues. V lost 2 bases to trimming and J lost 4 bases, with 12 bases between them.

The chain uses TRBV6-1 and TRBJ2-7, with TRBD1 identical over 7 bases. This CDR3 region has 14 residues. CDR1 is MNHNS, CDR2 SASEGT, per germline. The ends lost 3 bases at V and 2 bases at J; junction bases unmatched: 4. The CDR3 loop reads CASSEGTDPYEQYF. The CDR3 region has the DNA TGTGCCAGCAGTGAGGGGACAGACCCCTACGAGCAGTACTTC.

V gene TRBV7-8 combines with J gene TRBJ2-1; 7 bases are shared with TRBD2. The germline V gene encodes CDR1 SGHVS and CDR2 FQNEAQ. The CDR3 is made up of 13 amino acids. With 3 bases clipped from V and 9 bases from J, the junction kept 5 bases outside the gene matches. Written as DNA, the CDR3 is TGTGCCAGCAGCTTTACTAGCGCGGGTGAGCAGTTCTTC. Translating gives CASSFTSAGEQFF. The full variable domain, rest sourced from reference TRBV7-8 and TRBJ2-1, is GAGVSQSPRYKVAKRGQDVALRCDPISGHVSLFWYQQALGQGPEFLTYFQNEAQLDKSGLPSDRFFAERPEGSVSTLKIQRTQQEDSAVYLCASSFTSAGEQFFGPGTRLTVL.